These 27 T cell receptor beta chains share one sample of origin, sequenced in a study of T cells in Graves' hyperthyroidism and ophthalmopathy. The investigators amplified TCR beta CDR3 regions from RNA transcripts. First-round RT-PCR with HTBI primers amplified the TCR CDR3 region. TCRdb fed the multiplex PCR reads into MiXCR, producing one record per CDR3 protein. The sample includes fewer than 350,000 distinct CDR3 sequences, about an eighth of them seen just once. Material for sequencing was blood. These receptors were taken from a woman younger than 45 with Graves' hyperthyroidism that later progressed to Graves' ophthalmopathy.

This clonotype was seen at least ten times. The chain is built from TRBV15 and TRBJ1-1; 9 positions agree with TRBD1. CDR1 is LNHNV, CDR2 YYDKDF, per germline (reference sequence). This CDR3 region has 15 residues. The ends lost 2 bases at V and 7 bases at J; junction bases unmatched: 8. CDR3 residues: CATSRPIGTGNEAFF. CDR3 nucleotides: TGTGCCACCAGCAGACCAATTGGGACAGGGAATGAAGCTTTCTTT. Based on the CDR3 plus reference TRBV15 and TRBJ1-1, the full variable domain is DAMVIQNPRYQVTQFGKPVTLSCSQTLNHNVMYWYQQKSSQAPKLLFHYYDKDFNNEADTPDNFQSRRPNTSFCFLDIRSPGLGDTAMYLCATSRPIGTGNEAFFGQGTRLTVV.

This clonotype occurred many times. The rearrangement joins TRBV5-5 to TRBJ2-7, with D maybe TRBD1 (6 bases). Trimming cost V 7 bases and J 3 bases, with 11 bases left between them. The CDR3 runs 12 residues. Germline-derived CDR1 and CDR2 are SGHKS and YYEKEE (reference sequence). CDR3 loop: CASSRGFYEQYF. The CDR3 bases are TGTGCCAGCTCGAGGGGGTTCTACGAGCAGTACTTC.

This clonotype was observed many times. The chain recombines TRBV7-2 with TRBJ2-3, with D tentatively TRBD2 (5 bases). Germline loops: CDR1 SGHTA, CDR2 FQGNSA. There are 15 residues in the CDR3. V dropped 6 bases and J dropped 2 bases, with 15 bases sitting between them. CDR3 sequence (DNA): TGTGCCAGCAGGCCATTTGGACTCCACACAGATACGCAGTATTTT. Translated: CASRPFGLHTDTQYF.

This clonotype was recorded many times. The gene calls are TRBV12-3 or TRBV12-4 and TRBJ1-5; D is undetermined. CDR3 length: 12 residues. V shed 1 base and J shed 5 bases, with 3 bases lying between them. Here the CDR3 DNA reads TGTGCCAGCAGTTTAGACTATCAGCCCCAGCATTTT. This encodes CASSLDYQPQHF.

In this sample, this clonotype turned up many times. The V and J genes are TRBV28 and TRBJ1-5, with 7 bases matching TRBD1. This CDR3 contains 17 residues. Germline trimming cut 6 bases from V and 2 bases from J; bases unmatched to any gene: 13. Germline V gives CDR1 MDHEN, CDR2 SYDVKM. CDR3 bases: TGTGCCAGCAGGCCCGGGACAGCACTTATAGGCAATCAGCCCCAGCATTTT. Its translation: CASRPGTALIGNQPQHF.

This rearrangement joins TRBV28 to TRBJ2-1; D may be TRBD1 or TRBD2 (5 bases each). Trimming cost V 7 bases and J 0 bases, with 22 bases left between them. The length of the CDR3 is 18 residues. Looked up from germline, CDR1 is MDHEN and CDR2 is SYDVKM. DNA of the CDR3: TGTGCCAGCACCACCCGAAAGGGGAGCCAAAGCTCCTACAATGAGCAGTTCTTC. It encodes CASTTRKGSQSSYNEQFF.

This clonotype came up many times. The CDR3 sequence: CASSSGQTFSQETQYF. The DNA of the CDR3 is TGTGCCAGCAGCTCCGGACAGACATTCTCGCAAGAGACCCAGTACTTC. V is TRBV7-2 and J is TRBJ2-5, with D possibly being TRBD1 (6 bases). Trimming stripped 4 bases from V and 2 bases from J, with 17 bases between. Germline V gives CDR1 SGHTA, CDR2 FQGNSA. The length of the CDR3 is 16 residues. Using reference TRBV7-2 and TRBJ2-5 for the parts outside the CDR3, the full variable domain is GAGVSQSPSNKVTEKGKDVELRCDPISGHTALYWYRQSLGQGLEFLIYFQGNSAPDKSGLPSDRFSAERTGGSVSTLTIQRTQQEDSAVYLCASSSGQTFSQETQYFGPGTRLLVL.

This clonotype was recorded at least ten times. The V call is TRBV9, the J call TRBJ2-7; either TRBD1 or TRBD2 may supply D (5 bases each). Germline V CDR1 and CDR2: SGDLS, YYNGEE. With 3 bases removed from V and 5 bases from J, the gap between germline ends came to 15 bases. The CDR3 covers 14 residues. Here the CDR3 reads CASSARGDADEQYF. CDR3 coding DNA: TGTGCCAGCAGCGCCCGAGGGGACGCCGACGAGCAGTACTTC.

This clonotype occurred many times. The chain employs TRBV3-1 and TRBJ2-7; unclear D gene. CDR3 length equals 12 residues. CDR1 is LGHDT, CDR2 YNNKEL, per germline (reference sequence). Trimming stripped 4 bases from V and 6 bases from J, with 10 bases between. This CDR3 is CASSPLGFEQYF. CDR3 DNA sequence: TGTGCCAGCAGCCCCCTAGGTTTCGAGCAGTACTTC.

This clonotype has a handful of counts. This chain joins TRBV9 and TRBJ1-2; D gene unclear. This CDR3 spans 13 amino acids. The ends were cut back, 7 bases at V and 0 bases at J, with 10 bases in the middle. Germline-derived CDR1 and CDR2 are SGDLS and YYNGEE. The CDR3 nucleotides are TGTGCCAGCTCCCAACTAACTAACTATGGCTACACCTTC. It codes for CASSQLTNYGYTF.

For the CDR3, the DNA is TGTGCCAGCAGTGAGGGGAACACCGGGGAGCTGTTTTTT. Protein product: CASSEGNTGELFF. The chain couples TRBV2 to TRBJ2-2; no clear D gene. CDR1 and CDR2 (germline): SNHLY, FYNNEI. There are 13 residues in the CDR3. V was shortened by 3 bases and J by 1 base, with 3 bases between the two germline ends.

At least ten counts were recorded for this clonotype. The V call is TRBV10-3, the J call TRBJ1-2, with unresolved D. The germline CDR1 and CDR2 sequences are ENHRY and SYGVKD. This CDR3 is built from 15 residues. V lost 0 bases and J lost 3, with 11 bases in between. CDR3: CAISESVGSYYGYTF. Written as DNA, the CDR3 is TGTGCCATCAGTGAGTCTGTGGGGTCATACTATGGCTACACCTTC.

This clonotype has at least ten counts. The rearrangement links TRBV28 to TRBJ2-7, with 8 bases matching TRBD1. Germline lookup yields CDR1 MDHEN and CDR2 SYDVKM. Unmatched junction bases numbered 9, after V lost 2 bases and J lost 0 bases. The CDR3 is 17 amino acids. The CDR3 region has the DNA TGTGCCAGCAGTTTAGCTAGACAGGGGACATACTCCTACGAGCAGTACTTC. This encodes CASSLARQGTYSYEQYF.

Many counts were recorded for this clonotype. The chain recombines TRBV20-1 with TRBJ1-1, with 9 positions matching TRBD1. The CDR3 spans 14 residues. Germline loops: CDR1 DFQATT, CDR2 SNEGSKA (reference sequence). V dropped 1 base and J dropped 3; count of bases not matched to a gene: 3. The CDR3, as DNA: TGCAGTGCTAGAGGGGACAGGGAATACACTGAAGCTTTCTTT. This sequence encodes CSARGDREYTEAFF.

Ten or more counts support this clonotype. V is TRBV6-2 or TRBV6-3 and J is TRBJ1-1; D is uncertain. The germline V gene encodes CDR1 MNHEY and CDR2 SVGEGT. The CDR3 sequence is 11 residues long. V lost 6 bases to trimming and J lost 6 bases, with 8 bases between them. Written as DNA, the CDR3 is TGTGCCAGCAGCAGAATGTCTGAAGCTTTCTTT. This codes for CASSRMSEAFF.

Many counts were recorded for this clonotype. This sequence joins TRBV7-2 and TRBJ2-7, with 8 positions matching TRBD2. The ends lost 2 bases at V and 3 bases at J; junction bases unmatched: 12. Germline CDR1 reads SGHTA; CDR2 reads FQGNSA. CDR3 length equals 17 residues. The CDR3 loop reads CASSLLAGGHTIYEQYF. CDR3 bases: TGTGCCAGCAGCTTATTGGCGGGAGGACACACGATCTACGAGCAGTACTTC.

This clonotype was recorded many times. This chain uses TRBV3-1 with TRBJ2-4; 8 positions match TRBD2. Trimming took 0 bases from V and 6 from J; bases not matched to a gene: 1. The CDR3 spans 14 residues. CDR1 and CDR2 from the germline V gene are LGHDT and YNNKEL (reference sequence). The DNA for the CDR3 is TGTGCCAGCAGCCAAGAGCTAGCGGGAAACATTCAGTACTTC. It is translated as CASSQELAGNIQYF.

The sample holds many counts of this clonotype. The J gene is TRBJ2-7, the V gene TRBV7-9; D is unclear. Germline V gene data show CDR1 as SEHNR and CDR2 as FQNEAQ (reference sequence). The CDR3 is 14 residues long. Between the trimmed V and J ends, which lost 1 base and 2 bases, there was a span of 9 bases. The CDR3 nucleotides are TGTGCCAGCAGCTTAGGCCAGGAAACCTACGAGCAGTACTTC. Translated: CASSLGQETYEQYF.

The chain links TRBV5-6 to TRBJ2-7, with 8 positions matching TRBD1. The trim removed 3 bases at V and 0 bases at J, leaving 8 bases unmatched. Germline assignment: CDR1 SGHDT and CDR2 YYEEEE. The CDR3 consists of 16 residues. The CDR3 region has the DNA TGTGCCAGCAGCTCGCCACAGGGGGAGAGCTCCTACGAGCAGTACTTC. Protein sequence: CASSSPQGESSYEQYF. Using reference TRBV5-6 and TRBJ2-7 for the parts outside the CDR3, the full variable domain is DAGVTQSPTHLIKTRGQQVTLRCSPKSGHDTVSWYQQALGQGPQFIFQYYEEEERQRGNFPDRFSGHQFPNYSSELNVNALLLGDSALYLCASSSPQGESSYEQYFGPGTRLTVT.

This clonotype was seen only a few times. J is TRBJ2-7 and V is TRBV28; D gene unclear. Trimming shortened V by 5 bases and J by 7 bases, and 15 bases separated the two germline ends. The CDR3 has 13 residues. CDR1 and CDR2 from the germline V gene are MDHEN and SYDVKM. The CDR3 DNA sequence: TGTGCCAGCAGTCCCGGCAGTTCGGAAGAGCAGTACTTC. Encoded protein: CASSPGSSEEQYF.

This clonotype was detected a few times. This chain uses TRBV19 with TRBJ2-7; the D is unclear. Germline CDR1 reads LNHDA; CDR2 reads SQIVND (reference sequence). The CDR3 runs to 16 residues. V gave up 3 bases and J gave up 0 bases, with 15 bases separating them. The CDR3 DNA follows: TGTGCCAGTAGTATCCCCGAGGCCCTGAGCTCCTACGAGCAGTACTTC. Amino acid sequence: CASSIPEALSSYEQYF.

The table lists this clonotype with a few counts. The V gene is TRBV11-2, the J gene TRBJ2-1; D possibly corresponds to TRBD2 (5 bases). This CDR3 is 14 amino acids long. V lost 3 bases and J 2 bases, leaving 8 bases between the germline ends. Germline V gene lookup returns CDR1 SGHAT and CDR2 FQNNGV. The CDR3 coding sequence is TGTGCCAGCAGCTTGGACTCGACCTACAATGAGCAGTTCTTC. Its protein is CASSLDSTYNEQFF.

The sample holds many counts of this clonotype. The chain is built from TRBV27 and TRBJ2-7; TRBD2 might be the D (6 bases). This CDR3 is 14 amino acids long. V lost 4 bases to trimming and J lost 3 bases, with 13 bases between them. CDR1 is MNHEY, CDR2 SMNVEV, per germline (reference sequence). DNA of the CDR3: TGTGCCAGCAGTTCCCTTCAGGGACTCTACGAGCAGTACTTC. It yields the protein CASSSLQGLYEQYF.

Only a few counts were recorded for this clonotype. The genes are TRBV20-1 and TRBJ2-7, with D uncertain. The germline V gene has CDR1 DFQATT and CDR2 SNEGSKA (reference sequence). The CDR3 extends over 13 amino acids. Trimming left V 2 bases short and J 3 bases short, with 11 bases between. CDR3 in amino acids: CSARQGSDYEQYF. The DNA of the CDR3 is TGCAGTGCTAGACAAGGGTCAGACTACGAGCAGTACTTC.

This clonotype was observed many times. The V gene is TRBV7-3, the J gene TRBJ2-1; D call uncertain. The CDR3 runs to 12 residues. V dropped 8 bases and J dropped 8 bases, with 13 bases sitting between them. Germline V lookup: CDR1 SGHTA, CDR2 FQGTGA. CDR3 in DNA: TGTGCCAGCGGTTACGGTCCCGATGAGCAGTTCTTC. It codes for CASGYGPDEQFF.

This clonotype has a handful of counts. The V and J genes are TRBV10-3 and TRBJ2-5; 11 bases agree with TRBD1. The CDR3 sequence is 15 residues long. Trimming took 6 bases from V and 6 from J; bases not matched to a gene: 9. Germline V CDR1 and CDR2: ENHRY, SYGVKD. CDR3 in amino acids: CAISAGQGARKTQYF. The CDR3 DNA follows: TGTGCCATCAGCGCTGGACAGGGGGCGCGGAAGACCCAGTACTTC.

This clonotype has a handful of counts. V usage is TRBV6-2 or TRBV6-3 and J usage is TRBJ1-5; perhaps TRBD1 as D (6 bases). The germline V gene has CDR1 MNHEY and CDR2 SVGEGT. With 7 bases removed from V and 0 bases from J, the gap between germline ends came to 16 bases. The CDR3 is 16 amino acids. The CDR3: CASKKQGPLSNQPQHF. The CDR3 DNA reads TGTGCCAGCAAAAAACAGGGCCCTCTTAGCAATCAGCCCCAGCATTTT.